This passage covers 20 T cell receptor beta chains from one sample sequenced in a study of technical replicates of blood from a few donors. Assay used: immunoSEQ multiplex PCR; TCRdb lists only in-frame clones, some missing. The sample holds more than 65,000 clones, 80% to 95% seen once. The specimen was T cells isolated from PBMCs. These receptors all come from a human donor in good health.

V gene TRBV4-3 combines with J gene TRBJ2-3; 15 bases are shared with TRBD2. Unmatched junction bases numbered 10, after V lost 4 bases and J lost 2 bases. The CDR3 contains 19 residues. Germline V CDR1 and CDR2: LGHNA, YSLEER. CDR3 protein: CASSRKGLAGGLYTDTQYF. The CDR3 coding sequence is TGCGCCAGCAGCCGAAAAGGACTAGCGGGAGGGCTTTACACAGATACGCAGTATTTT.

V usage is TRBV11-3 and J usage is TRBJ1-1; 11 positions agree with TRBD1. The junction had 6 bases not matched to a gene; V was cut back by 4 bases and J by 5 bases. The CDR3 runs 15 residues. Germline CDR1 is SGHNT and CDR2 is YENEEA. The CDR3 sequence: CASSSYGTGGTEAFF. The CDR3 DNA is TGTGCCAGCAGCTCCTATGGGACAGGGGGAACTGAAGCTTTCTTT.

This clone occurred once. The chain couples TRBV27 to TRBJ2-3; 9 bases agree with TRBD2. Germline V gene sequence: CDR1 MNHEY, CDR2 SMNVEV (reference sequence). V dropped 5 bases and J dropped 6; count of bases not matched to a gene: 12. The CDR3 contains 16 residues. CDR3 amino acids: CASSPLGGSGRDTQYF. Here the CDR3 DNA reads TGTGCCAGCAGTCCCCTGGGGGGGAGCGGGAGGGATACGCAGTATTTT.

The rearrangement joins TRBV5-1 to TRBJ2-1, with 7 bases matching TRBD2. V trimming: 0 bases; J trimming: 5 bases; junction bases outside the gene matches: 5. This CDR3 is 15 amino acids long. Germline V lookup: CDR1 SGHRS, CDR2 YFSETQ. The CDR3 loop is CASSLDGRANNEQFF. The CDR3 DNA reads TGCGCCAGCAGCTTGGATGGGAGGGCCAACAATGAGCAGTTCTTC.

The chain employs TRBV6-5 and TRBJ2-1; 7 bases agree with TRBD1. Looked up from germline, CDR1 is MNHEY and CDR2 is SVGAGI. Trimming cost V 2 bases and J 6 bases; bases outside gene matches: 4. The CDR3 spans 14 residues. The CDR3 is CASSYRDRANEQFF. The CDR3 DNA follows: TGTGCCAGCAGTTACAGAGACAGGGCCAATGAGCAGTTCTTC.

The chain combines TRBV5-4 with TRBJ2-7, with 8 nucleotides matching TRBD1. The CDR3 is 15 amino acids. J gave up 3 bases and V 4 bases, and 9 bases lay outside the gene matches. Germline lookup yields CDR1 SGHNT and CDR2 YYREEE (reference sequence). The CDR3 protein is CASSRDRYTFYEQYF. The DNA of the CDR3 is TGTGCCAGCAGCAGGGACAGGTATACCTTCTACGAGCAGTACTTC. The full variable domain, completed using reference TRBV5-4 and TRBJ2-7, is ETGVTQSPTHLIKTRGQQVTLRCSSQSGHNTVSWYQQALGQGPQFIFQYYREEENGRGNFPPRFSGLQFPNYSSELNVNALELDDSALYLCASSRDRYTFYEQYFGPGTRLTVT.

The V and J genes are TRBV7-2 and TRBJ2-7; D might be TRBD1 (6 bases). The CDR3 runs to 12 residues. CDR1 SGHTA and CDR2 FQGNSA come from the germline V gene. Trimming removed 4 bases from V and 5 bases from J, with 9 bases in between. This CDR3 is CASSSAGDEQYF. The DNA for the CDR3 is TGTGCCAGCAGCTCAGCAGGGGACGAGCAGTACTTC.

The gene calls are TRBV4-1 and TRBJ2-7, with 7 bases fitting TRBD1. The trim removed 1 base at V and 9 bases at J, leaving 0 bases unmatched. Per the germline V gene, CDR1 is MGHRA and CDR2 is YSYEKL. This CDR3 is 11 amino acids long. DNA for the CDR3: TGCGCCAGCAGCCAAGGGACAGGGCAGTACTTC. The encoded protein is CASSQGTGQYF.

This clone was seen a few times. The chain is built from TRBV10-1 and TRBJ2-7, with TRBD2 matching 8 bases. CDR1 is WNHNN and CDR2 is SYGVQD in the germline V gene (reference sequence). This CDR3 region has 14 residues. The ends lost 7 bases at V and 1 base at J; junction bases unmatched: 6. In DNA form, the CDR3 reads TGCGCCAGCAATAAGGCTAGCGGGTCCTACGAGCAGTACTTC. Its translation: CASNKASGSYEQYF.

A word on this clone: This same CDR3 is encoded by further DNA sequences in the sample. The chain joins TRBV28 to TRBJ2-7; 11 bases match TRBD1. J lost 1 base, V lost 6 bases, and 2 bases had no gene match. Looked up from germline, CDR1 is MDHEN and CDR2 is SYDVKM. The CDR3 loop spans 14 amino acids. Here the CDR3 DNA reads TGTGCCAGCAGCGGGACAGGGGGGTCCTACGAGCAGTACTTC. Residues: CASSGTGGSYEQYF.

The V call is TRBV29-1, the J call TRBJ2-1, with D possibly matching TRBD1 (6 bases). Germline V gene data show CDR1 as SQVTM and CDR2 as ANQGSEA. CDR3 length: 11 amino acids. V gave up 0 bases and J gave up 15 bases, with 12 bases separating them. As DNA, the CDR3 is TGCAGCGTTGAAGATCTGGGGGCTCCGTTCTTC. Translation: CSVEDLGAPFF.

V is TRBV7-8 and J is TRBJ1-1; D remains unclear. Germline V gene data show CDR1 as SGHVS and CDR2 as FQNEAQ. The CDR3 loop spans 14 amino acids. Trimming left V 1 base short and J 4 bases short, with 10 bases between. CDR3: CASSLVVRPTEAFF. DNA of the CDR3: TGTGCCAGCAGCTTAGTGGTCAGGCCCACTGAAGCTTTCTTT.

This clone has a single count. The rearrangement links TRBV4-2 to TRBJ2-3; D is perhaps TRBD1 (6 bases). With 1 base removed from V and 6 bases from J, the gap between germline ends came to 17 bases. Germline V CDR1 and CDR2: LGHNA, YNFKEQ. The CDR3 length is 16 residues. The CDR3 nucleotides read TGTGCCAGCAGCCAAGCAGTAGACAGGTCCTATGATACGCAGTATTTT. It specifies CASSQAVDRSYDTQYF.

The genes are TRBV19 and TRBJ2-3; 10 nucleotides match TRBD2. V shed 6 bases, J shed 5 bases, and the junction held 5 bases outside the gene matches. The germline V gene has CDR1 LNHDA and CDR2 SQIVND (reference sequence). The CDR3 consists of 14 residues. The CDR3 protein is CASSPSGSRDTQYF. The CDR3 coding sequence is TGTGCCAGTAGCCCTAGCGGGAGCCGAGATACGCAGTATTTT.

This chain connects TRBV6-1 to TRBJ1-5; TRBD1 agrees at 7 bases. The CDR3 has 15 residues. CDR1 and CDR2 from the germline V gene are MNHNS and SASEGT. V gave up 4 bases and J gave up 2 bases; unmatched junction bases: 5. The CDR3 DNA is TGTGCCAGCAGTGCAACAGGGGACGGCAATCAGCCCCAGCATTTT. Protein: CASSATGDGNQPQHF.

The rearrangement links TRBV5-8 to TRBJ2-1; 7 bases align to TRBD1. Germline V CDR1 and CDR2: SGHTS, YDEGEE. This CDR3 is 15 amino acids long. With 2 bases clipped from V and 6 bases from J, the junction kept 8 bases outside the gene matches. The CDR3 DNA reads TGTGCCAGCAGCTTCTTTTTGGACAGGACCAATGAGCAGTTCTTC. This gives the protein CASSFFLDRTNEQFF.

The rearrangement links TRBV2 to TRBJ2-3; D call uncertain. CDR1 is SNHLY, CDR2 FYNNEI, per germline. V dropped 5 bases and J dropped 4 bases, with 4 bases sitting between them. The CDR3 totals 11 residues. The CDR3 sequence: CASSWPDTQYF. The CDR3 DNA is TGTGCCAGCAGTTGGCCAGATACGCAGTATTTT. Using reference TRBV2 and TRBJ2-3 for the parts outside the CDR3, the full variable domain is EPEVTQTPSHQVTQMGQEVILRCVPISNHLYFYWYRQILGQKVEFLVSFYNNEISEKSEIFDDQFSVERPDGSNFTLKIRSTKLEDSAMYFCASSWPDTQYFGPGTRLTVL.

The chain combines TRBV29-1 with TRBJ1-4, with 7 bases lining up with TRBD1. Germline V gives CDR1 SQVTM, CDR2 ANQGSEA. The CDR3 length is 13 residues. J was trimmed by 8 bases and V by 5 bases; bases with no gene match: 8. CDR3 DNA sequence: TGCAGCGTTACTACAGGGGTAGGGGAAAAACTGTTTTTT. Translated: CSVTTGVGEKLFF. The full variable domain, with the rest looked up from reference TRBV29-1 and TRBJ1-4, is SAVISQKPSRDICQRGTSLTIQCQVDSQVTMMFWYRQQPGQSLTLIATANQGSEATYESGFVIDKFPISRPNLTFSTLTVSNMSPEDSSIYLCSVTTGVGEKLFFGSGTQLSVL.

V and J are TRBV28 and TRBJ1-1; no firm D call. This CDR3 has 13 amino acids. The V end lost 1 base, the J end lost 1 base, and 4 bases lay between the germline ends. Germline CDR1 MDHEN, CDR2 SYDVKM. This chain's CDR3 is CASSLYKNTEAFF. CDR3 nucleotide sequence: TGTGCCAGCAGTTTATATAAGAACACTGAAGCTTTCTTT.

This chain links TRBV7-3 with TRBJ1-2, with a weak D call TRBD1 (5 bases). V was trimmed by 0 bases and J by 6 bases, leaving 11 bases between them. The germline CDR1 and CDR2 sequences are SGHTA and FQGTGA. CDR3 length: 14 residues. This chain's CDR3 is CASSLTAGLDGYTF. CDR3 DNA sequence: TGTGCCAGCAGCTTAACGGCAGGGTTAGATGGCTACACCTTC.